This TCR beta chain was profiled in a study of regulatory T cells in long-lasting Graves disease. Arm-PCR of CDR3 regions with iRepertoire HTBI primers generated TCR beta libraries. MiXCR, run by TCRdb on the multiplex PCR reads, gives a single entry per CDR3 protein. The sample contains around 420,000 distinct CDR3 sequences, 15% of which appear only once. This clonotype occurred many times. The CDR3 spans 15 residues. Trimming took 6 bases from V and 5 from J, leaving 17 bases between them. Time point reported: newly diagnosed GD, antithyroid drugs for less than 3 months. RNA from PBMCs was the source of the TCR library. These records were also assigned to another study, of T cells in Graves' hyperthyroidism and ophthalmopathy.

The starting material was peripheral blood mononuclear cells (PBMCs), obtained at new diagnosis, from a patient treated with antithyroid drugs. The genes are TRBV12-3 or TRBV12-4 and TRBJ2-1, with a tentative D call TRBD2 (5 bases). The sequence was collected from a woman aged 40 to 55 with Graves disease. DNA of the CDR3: TGTGCCAGCAGCCAACTAGACCCCTTTAACAATGAGCAGTTCTTC. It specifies CASSQLDPFNNEQFF.